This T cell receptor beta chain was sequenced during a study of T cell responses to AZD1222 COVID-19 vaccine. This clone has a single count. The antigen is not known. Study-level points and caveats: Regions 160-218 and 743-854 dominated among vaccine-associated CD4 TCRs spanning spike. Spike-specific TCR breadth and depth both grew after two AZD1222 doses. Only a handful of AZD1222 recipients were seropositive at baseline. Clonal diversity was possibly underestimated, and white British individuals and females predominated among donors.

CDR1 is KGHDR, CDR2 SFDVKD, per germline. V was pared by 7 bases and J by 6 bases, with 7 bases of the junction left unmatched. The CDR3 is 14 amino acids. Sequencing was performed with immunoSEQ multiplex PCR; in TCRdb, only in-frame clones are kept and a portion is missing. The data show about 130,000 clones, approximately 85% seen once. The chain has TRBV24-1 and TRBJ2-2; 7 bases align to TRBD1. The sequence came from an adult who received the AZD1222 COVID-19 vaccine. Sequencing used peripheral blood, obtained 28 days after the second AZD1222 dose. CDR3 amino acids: CATRSQTGAGELFF. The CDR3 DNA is TGTGCCACCAGATCTCAAACAGGGGCCGGGGAGCTGTTTTTT.